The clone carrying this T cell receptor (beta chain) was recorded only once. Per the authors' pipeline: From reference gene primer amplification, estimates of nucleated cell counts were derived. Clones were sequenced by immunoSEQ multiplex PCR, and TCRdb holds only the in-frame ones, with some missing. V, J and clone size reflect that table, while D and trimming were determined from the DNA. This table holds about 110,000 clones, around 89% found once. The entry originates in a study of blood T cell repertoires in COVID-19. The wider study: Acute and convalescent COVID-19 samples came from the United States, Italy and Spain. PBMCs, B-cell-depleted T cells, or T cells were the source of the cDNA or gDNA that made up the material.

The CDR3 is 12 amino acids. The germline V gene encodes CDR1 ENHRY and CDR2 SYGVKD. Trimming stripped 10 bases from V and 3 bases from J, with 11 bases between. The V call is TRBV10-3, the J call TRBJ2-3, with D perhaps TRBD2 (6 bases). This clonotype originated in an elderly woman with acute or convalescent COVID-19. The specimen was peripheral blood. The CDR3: CATGGWTDTQYF. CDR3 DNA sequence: TGTGCCACCGGGGGTTGGACAGATACGCAGTATTTT.